This T cell receptor (beta chain) derives from a study of shared T cell receptors in the human thymus (dated by TCRdb to about 2021). Broadly, across the study: The study investigated the way shared, self-reactive T-cell receptor alpha chains are produced in the human thymus.

Counted from cysteine to phenylalanine, this CDR3 has 16 amino acids. The DNA shown is the 48-base CDR3, in frame from base 1. Per the germline V gene, SGDLS is the CDR1 and YYNGEE is the CDR2. Between the V and J ends, shortened by 4 bases and 4 bases respectively, the junction contains 17 bases. Details on this clone: Its binding antigen is unknown. No quality values exist for individual bases; no much larger clone is one base distant.

Preparation of the library involved the immunoSEQ multiplex PCR assay. TCRdb obtained this table from immuneACCESS and retained in-frame rearrangements with V and J assigned. These tables miss some clones; where compared with another copy, unresolved V genes account for less than half of the shortfall, and the remainder is unexplained. This sample has 640,000 or so clones in its table, and approximately 89% of those were observed once. Of the sample, 0.0094% is held by the ten largest clones. Another study also made use of these data, one on human thymus T cells. From the second report: In Finland, the donors were immunologically healthy infants who were having open corrective cardiac surgery for congenital heart defects. Thymus tissue was obtained as surgical resects removed during corrective cardiac surgery. V and J gene segment usage appeared biased in both thymic and peripheral blood repertoires. The related research found that thymic TCR repertoires overlapped highly between unrelated individuals. TCR alpha and beta repertoires from roughly 8 infant thymus samples and a few related peripheral blood samples were characterized in the study. The infant donors were roughly 7 to 244 days old, and the cohort included six males and a couple of females. After being mechanically released from the tissue, thymocytes were kept at -70 degrees C in pellets of about 8.5-32 million cells. A QIAsymphony instrument was used to extract genomic DNA from the frozen cell pellets. TCRB and TCRAD loci were amplified from a standardized quantity of quality-controlled genomic DNA using the immunoSEQ multiplex PCR assay. The V(D)J region was spanned by amplicons of a length sufficient to cover the CDR3 and to identify V and J genes. Through the commercial immunoSEQ service, the amplicons were sequenced on an Illumina platform. Primer bias and sequencing errors were corrected as previously described, and TCRAD and TCRB were defined on the basis of the IMGT database. Repertoires were analysed with immunoSEQ Analyzer 3.0 and VDJTools, covering basic statistics, V/J segment usage, diversity estimates, rarefaction and pairwise overlap. Diversity was estimated with Chao1, ChaoE, Efron-Thisted, Shannon and inverse Simpson indices, and also on datasets down-sampled to the smallest sample. Repertoire overlap was determined by strict matching of CDR3 nucleotide sequence, V gene and J gene, and Jaccard-based multidimensional scaling clustering was applied. On average, thymus samples gave roughly 740,000 unique TCRB clonotypes, whereas blood samples gave approximately 84,000.

The sequence is built from TRBV9 and TRBJ2-2; matching of 6 bases hints at TRBD2 as the D gene. Input material: thymocytes. The receptor was derived from a boy under three years old with a congenital heart defect. Donor details come from another sample of the same person, matched by shared clones. The CDR3: CASSLRTTKITGELFF. The DNA sequence follows: TGTGCCAGCAGCCTCAGGACTACCAAGATCACCGGGGAGCTGTTTTTT.